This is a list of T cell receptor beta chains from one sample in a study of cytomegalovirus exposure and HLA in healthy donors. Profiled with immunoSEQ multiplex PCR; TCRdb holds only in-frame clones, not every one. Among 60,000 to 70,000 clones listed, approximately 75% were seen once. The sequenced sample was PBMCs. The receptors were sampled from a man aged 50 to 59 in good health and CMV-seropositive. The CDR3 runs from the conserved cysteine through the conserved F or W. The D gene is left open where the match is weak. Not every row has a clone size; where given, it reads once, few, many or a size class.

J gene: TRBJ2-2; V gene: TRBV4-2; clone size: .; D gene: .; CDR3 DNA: TGTGCCAGCCCCCTCTCGCGGACTATACCGAACACCGGGGAGCTGTTTTTT; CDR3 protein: CASPLSRTIPNTGELFF
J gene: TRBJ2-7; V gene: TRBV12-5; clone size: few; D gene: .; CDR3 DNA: TGTGCTAGTGAGTTCCGACTCTACGAGCAGTACTTC; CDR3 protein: CASEFRLYEQYF
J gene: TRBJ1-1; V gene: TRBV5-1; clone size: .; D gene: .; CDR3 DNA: TGCGCCAGCAGCAGCGGGACACCCCCGGTTGGGGCTTTCTTT; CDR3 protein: CASSSGTPPVGAFF
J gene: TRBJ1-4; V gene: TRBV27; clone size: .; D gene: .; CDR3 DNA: TGTGCCAGCAGTCCGAGGGTTGTAAGCGAAAAACTGTTTTTT; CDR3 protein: CASSPRVVSEKLFF
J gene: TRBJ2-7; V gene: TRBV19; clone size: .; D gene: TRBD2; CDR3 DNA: TGTGCCAGTAGTAGGACTAGCATGCACGAGCAGTACTTC; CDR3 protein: CASSRTSMHEQYF
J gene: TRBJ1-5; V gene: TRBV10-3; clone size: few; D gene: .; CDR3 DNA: TGTGCCATCAGCGTAACAGGGAATCAGCCCCAGCATTTT; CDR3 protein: CAISVTGNQPQHF
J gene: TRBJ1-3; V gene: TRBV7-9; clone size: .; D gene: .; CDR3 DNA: TGTGCCAGCAGCTCCGGGGGGATTTTGGGAAACACCATATATTTT; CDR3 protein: CASSSGGILGNTIYF
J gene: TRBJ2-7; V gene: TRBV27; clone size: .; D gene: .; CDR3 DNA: TGTGCCAGCAGTTTTCTGGGCAGCTACGAGCAGTACTTC; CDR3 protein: CASSFLGSYEQYF
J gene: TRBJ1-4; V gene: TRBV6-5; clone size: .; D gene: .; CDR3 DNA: TGTGCCAGCAGTTACGGTGGGGCTGAAGAACTGTTTTTT; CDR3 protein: CASSYGGAEELFF
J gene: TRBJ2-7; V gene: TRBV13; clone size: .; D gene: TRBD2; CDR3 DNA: TGTGCCAGCAGCACGACTAGCGGGACCTACGAGCAGTACTTC; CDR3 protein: CASSTTSGTYEQYF
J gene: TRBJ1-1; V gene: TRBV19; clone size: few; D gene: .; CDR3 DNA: TGTGCCAGTAGTATAAGAGATATTCGCACTGAAGCTTTCTTT; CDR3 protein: CASSIRDIRTEAFF
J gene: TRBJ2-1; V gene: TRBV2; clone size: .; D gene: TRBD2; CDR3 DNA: TGTGCCAGCAGCGGGGGAGGGTTCGGTTTGTTCTTC; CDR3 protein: CASSGGGFGLFF
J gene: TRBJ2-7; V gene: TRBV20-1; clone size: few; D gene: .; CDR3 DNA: TGCAGTGCTAAATACATTGACGAGCAGTACTTC; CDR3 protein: CSAKYIDEQYF
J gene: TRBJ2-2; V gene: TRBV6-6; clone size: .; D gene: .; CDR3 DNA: TGTGCCACCAGAGGCGGCGGTAACACCGGGGAGCTGTTTTTT; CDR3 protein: CATRGGGNTGELFF
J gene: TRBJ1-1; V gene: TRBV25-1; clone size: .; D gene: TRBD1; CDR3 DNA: TGTGCCAGCAGTGAGACAGGGGGCGTCGGTGACACTGAAGCTTTCTTT; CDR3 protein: CASSETGGVGDTEAFF
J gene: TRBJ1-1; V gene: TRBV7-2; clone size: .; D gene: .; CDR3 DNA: TGTGCCAGCAGCTTAGGAGGAGTCACTGAAGCTTTCTTT; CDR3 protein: CASSLGGVTEAFF
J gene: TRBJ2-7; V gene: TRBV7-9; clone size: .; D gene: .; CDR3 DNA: TGTGCCAGCAGCTTAAGAGACTCCTCCTACGAGCAGTACTTC; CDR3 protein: CASSLRDSSYEQYF
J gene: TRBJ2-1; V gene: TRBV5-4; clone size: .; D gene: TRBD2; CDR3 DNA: TGTGCCAGCAGCCTCGGAACTAGCGGGGGGGACAATGAGCAGTTCTTC; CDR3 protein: CASSLGTSGGDNEQFF
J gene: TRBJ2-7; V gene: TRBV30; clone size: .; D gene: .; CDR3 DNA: TGTGCCTGGAATCCGGGACAAGCCTACGAGCAGTACTTC; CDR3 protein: CAWNPGQAYEQYF
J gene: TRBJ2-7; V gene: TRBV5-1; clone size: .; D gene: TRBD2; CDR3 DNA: TGCGCCAGCAGCTTGGCCCCTAGCGGAACCAGCTCCTACGAGCAGTACTTC; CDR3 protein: CASSLAPSGTSSYEQYF
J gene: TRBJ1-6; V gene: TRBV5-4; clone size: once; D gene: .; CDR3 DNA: TGTGCCAGCAGCTTGATCCAGGGTCCCCTCCACTTT; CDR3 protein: CASSLIQGPLHF
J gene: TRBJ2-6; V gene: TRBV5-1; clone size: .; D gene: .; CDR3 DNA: TGCGCCAGCTGCGATTCTGGGGCCAACGTCCTGACTTTC; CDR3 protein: CASCDSGANVLTF
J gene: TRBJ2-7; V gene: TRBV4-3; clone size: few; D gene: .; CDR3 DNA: TGCGCCAGCAGCCAAGAGGGGCAAGGAGCCTACGAGCAGTACTTC; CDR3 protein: CASSQEGQGAYEQYF
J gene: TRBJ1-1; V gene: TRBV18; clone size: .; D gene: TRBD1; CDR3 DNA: TGTGCCAGCTCACCACGGACAGGGGGGGACACTGAAGCTTTCTTT; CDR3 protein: CASSPRTGGDTEAFF
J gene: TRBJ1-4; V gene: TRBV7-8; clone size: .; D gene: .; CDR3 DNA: TGTGCCAGCACCAGGGTTTCAGGGGAAAAACTGTTTTTT; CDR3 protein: CASTRVSGEKLFF
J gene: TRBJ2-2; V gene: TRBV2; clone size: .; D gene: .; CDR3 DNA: TGTGCCAGCAGTGAAACAGCTGGGGAGCTGTTTTTT; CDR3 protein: CASSETAGELFF
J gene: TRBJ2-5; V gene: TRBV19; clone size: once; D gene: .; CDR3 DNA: TGTGCCAGTAGTCCCAGGGCGAGGGAGACCCAGTACTTC; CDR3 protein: CASSPRARETQYF
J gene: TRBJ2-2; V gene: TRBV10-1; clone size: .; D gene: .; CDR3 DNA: TGCGCCAGCAGTCTAGACAGGCCAAACACCGGGGAGCTGTTTTTT; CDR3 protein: CASSLDRPNTGELFF
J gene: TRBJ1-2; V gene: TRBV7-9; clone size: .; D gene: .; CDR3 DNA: TGTGCCAGCAGCTTATCGGGTGCTGGCTACACCTTC; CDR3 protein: CASSLSGAGYTF
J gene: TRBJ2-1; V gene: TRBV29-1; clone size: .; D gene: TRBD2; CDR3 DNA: TGCAGCGTTGACAGCGGGAGGGCCTTCTACAATGAGCAGTTCTTC; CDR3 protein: CSVDSGRAFYNEQFF
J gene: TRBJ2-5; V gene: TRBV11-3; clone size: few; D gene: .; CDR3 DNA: TGTGCCAGCAGTATAACCACTTGGGGACATGCCCAAGAGACCCAGTACTTC; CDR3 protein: CASSITTWGHAQETQYF